This TCR beta chain came from a study of CD8+CD57+ T cells in acquired aplastic anemia. Across the study: Sorted CD4+ and CD8+ cell DNA averaged 3.2 ug.

From germline, CDR1 is SGDLS and CDR2 YYNGEE. V was clipped by 0 bases and J by 2 bases, with 12 bases between them. The CDR3 sequence is 15 residues long. Genomic DNA constituted the template upon which TCR beta VDJ and CDR3 profiling was performed. TCRdb used MiXCR to reprocess the reads, holding one entry per CDR3 protein. This sample has about 210,000 distinct CDR3 sequences, with approximately 60% found just once. The study, taken as a whole, reports: Patients and controls shared twenty-nine CD8+ CDR3 sequences.

This clonotype has a count of ten or more. What it binds is not known. The clonotype originates from a human donor in good health. The sequenced sample was sorted CD4+, CD8+, or CD8+CD57+ T cells (not recorded which) from PBMCs. This sequence joins TRBV9 and TRBJ2-7; D call uncertain. The CDR3 sequence: CASSVATAATYEQYF. CDR3 nucleotides: TGTGCCAGCAGCGTAGCTACGGCGGCCACCTACGAGCAGTACTTC.